The clone carrying this TCR beta chain was detected a few times. A second PCR of 7 to 11 cycles used a sample-barcoded 5' primer and a J-beta primer mix. A single record per CDR3 protein comes from TCRdb applying MiXCR to the 5' RACE reads. The sample has 550,000 to 700,000 distinct CDR3 sequences; 27% are singletons. The data originate from a study of blood T cells in healthy people across ages. The CDR3 extends over 15 amino acids. Material for sequencing was blood. This sequence originates from a woman in her 70s in good health. The chain combines TRBV21-1 with TRBJ2-6. TRBV21-1 represents a pseudogene. As DNA, the CDR3 is TGTGCCAGCAGCAAAAAGGTAGCTGGGGCCGACGTCCTGACTTTC. Translation: CASSKKVAGADVLTF.